The T cell receptor (beta chain) under discussion was sequenced for a study of OX40 agonist ivuxolimab in advanced cancers. On the study more broadly: The study gave patients intravenous ivuxolimab at 0.01 to 10 mg/kg every 2 weeks. Partial responses were observed in three patients, of whom one had hepatocellular carcinoma and two had cutaneous melanoma. The study's findings and limits: Part of the nonresponder group also had normalized T-cell clonal expansion that was low.

Here immunoSEQ multiplex PCR was the method, and the copy in TCRdb shows in-frame clones only, minus some. The table includes 70,000 or so clones, around 87% detected once. Worth noting for this clone: What it binds is unknown. This CDR3 is also generated by other DNA sequences in the sample.

The sample consisted of CD4+ or CD8+ T cells sorted from blood, taken in a trial of the OX40 agonist ivuxolimab. This TCR derives from an adult with an advanced solid tumor such as melanoma, head and neck, liver or kidney cancer.

The CDR3 here is CASSEGGDTQYF. The DNA for the CDR3 is TGTGCCAGCAGCGAGGGGGGAGATACGCAGTATTTT. This rearrangement joins TRBV9 to TRBJ2-3, with D tentatively TRBD1 or TRBD2 (6 bases each). CDR1 SGDLS and CDR2 YYNGEE come from the germline V gene. V shed 3 bases and J shed 5 bases, with 7 bases lying between them. This CDR3 region has 12 residues.